Presented here are 17 T cell receptor beta chains from one specimen sequenced in a study of blood T cell repertoires in COVID-19 (dated by TCRdb to the early 2020s). Libraries were built with the immunoSEQ multiplex PCR assay. Held by TCRdb, this immuneACCESS table contains in-frame sequences only and omits some clones. Under half of the omission traces to an unresolved V gene where checked; the cause of the rest is unknown. The sample profile shows more than 140,000 clones; about 86% of them were found once. The ten largest clonotypes hold 8.2% of the sample. Sequenced sample: peripheral blood. The receptors here all came from a woman aged 60 to 75 with acute or convalescent COVID-19.

This clone is a singleton in its sample. The chain combines TRBV12-5 with TRBJ2-7, with 10 bases that match TRBD1. The CDR3 length is 19 residues. V lost 3 bases, J lost 0 bases, and 14 bases stayed unmatched. Germline loops: CDR1 LGHNT, CDR2 FRNRAP. CDR3 sequence (DNA): TGTGCTAGTGGTTTATGGGTGGGACAGGGGTCCAGGAGCTCCTACGAGCAGTACTTC. It is translated as CASGLWVGQGSRSSYEQYF.

The J gene is TRBJ2-7, the V gene TRBV6-5; possible D gene TRBD1, 7 bases. CDR1 and CDR2 (germline): MNHEY, SVGAGI. The CDR3 is 13 amino acids. V lost 2 bases and J lost 6, with 11 bases in between. CDR3 sequence (DNA): TGTGCCAGCAGTTACAACAGGGGAGGCGAGCAGTACTTC. This encodes CASSYNRGGEQYF.

The chain combines TRBV3-1 (or the pseudogene TRBV3-2) with TRBJ1-2, with D perhaps matching TRBD1 (5 bases). The CDR3 spans 14 residues. Germline CDR1 is LGHDT and CDR2 is YNNKEL (reference sequence). V was trimmed by 3 bases and J by 6 bases, leaving 14 bases between them. The CDR3 coding sequence is TGTGCCAGCAGCCAGGACCAGGGAGGGCATGGCTACACCTTC. Its translation is CASSQDQGGHGYTF.

CDR3 DNA: TGTGCCAGCCAGTGGACAGGAAATTCACCCCTCCACTTT. Its protein product is CASQWTGNSPLHF. V gene TRBV27 combines with J gene TRBJ1-6, with 7 bases that match TRBD1. CDR3 size: 13 residues. Germline CDR1 MNHEY, CDR2 SMNVEV (reference sequence). Trimming removed 8 bases from V and 7 bases from J; junction bases left unmatched: 5.

J is TRBJ2-5 and V is TRBV6-5, with a weak D call TRBD1 (5 bases). Germline loops: CDR1 MNHEY, CDR2 SVGAGI. The CDR3 sequence is 16 residues long. The ends were cut back, 0 bases at V and 5 bases at J, with 16 bases in the middle. CDR3 sequence: CASSYSSRVSHETQYF. The DNA of the CDR3 is TGTGCCAGCAGTTACTCGTCCAGGGTATCTCACGAGACCCAGTACTTC.

The chain recombines TRBV28 with TRBJ1-5; 8 bases map to TRBD1. The ends lost 5 bases at V and 4 bases at J; junction bases unmatched: 7. The CDR3 contains 15 residues. Germline V gives CDR1 MDHEN, CDR2 SYDVKM. CDR3 nucleotide sequence: TGTGCCAGCAGTGTAGACAGGGGCCTAAATCAGCCCCAGCATTTT. The encoded protein is CASSVDRGLNQPQHF. Full variable domain (rest looked up from reference TRBV28 and TRBJ1-5): DVKVTQSSRYLVKRTGEKVFLECVQDMDHENMFWYRQDPGLGLRLIYFSYDVKMKEKGDIPEGYSVSREKKERFSLILESASTNQTSMYLCASSVDRGLNQPQHFGDGTRLSIL.

In this sample, this clone turned up once. Other nucleotide sequences in the sample specify the same CDR3. The J gene is TRBJ2-3, the V gene TRBV19; possibly TRBD2 for D (6 bases). CDR3 length: 15 residues. Germline lookup yields CDR1 LNHDA and CDR2 SQIVND (reference sequence). Trimming pared 0 bases from V and 1 base from J, leaving 8 bases between. This chain's CDR3 is CASSIDGGGTDTQYF. In nucleotides, the CDR3 is TGTGCCAGTAGTATAGACGGGGGAGGCACAGATACGCAGTATTTT. Full variable domain (remainder filled in from reference TRBV19 and TRBJ2-3): DGGITQSPKYLFRKEGQNVTLSCEQNLNHDAMYWYRQDPGQGLRLIYYSQIVNDFQKGDIAEGYSVSREKKESFPLTVTSAQKNPTAFYLCASSIDGGGTDTQYFGPGTRLTVL.

This chain uses TRBV21-1 with TRBJ2-2; no DNA check was done on the table's D call, TRBD1. TRBV21-1 constitutes a pseudogene. The CDR3 has 18 residues. In DNA form, the CDR3 reads TGTGCCAGCAGCAAAAGCTCAGGACATCTGAATTCTTCCGGGGAGCTGTTTTTT. Its translation: CASSKSSGHLNSSGELFF.

This rearrangement joins TRBV10-1 to TRBJ2-3; maybe TRBD1 (6 bases). This CDR3 has 16 amino acids. V lost 1 base to trimming and J lost 3 bases, with 14 bases between them. Looked up from germline, CDR1 is WNHNN and CDR2 is SYGVQD (reference sequence). CDR3 DNA: TGCGCCAGCAGTGAGTACGGAACGGGGACAACAGATACGCAGTATTTT. This codes for CASSEYGTGTTDTQYF.

This chain joins TRBV9 and TRBJ1-2; D is possibly TRBD1 (6 bases). Germline CDR1 and CDR2: SGDLS and YYNGEE. V lost 0 bases to trimming and J lost 8 bases, with 11 bases between them. There are 13 residues in the CDR3. The CDR3 reads CASSVDRVGGYTF. In DNA form, the CDR3 reads TGTGCCAGCAGCGTAGACAGGGTCGGAGGCTACACCTTC.

This clone was detected ten times or more. The chain has TRBV19 and TRBJ1-2; 9 nucleotides match TRBD1. Germline V gene sequence: CDR1 LNHDA, CDR2 SQIVND (reference sequence). With 5 bases clipped from V and 2 bases from J, the junction kept 12 bases outside the gene matches. This CDR3 has 17 amino acids. CDR3 coding DNA: TGTGCCAGTAGTGCAAATCCCGGGACAGGGCAGAACTATGGCTACACCTTC. Translated: CASSANPGTGQNYGYTF.

A word on this clone: The junction does not match germline at one end; this may be a read error. This chain joins TRBV7-2 and TRBJ2-5, with 7 bases identical to TRBD2. Germline V lookup: CDR1 SGHTA, CDR2 FQGNSA. CDR3 length equals 13 residues. This chain's CDR3 is CASSLVRREIQYF. DNA of the CDR3: TGTGCCAGCAGCTTAGTCCGGCGGGAGATCCAGTACTTC.

This chain connects TRBV6-5 to TRBJ1-1, with 8 bases fitting TRBD1. CDR1 is MNHEY and CDR2 is SVGAGI in the germline V gene. The CDR3 spans 15 residues. V was clipped by 5 bases and J by 3 bases; unmatched bases: 8. In nucleotides, the CDR3 is TGTGCCAGCAGTATCTCAGGGGGCTGGTACACTGAAGCTTTCTTT. The encoded protein is CASSISGGWYTEAFF.

This sequence joins TRBV28 and TRBJ1-5; 10 bases are a match to TRBD1. The junction had 13 bases not matched to a gene; V was cut back by 6 bases and J by 11 bases. This CDR3 has 15 amino acids. The germline gives CDR1 MDHEN, CDR2 SYDVKM. The CDR3 coding sequence is TGTGCCAGCAGGTGGGACAGGGGTTTGTCGTCGGCCCAGCATTTT. Protein sequence: CASRWDRGLSSAQHF.

The chain couples TRBV4-2 to TRBJ1-5; D may be TRBD1 (5 bases). The germline V gene encodes CDR1 LGHNA and CDR2 YNFKEQ. CDR3 length: 15 residues. Between the trimmed V and J ends, which lost 1 base and 1 base, there was a span of 8 bases. The CDR3 nucleotides are TGTGCCAGCAGCCAAGGACAGACGAGCAATCAGCCCCAGCATTTT. Its translation is CASSQGQTSNQPQHF.

This clone has at least ten counts. The gene calls are TRBV7-9 and TRBJ1-1; D gene uncertain. V was shortened by 3 bases and J by 0 bases, with 8 bases between the two germline ends. Per the germline V gene, CDR1 is SEHNR and CDR2 is FQNEAQ (reference sequence). The CDR3 is 14 amino acids. For the CDR3, the DNA is TGTGCCAGCAGCTTCGCGGATATGAACACTGAAGCTTTCTTT. This sequence encodes CASSFADMNTEAFF.

DNA of the CDR3: TGCGCCAGCAGCCACACCCGACAGCCAAACACTGAAGCTTTCTTT. Translation gives CASSHTRQPNTEAFF. V is TRBV5-1 and J is TRBJ1-1, with a tentative D call TRBD1 (5 bases). CDR3 length: 15 residues. Germline-derived CDR1 and CDR2 are SGHRS and YFSETQ. V was clipped by 4 bases and J by 2 bases, with 15 bases between them. Looking up the rest from reference TRBV5-1 and TRBJ1-1 gives the full variable domain: KAGVTQTPRYLIKTRGQQVTLSCSPISGHRSVSWYQQTPGQGLQFLFEYFSETQRNKGNFPGRFSGRQFSNSRSEMNVSTLELGDSALYLCASSHTRQPNTEAFFGQGTRLTVV.